These T cell receptor beta chains were read from a single sample in a study of blood T cells in healthy people across ages. MiXCR, applied by TCRdb to the 5' RACE reads, yields one record per CDR3 protein. The data hold 660,000 or so distinct CDR3 sequences, with approximately 59% observed a single time. The sample taken for sequencing was blood. The receptors come from a man aged 60 to 75 in good health. Both conserved end residues are part of each CDR3. The D gene is left open where the match is weak.

v_gene	d_gene	CDR3aa
TRBV20-1	-	CSARLGASYGYTF
TRBV7-2	-	CASSTTGYNQPQHF
TRBV10-3	TRBD1	CAISEQGSSADTQYF
TRBV28	TRBD1	CASTPGTGVDEQFF
TRBV5-1	-	CASSRGSSDEQYF
TRBV18	TRBD2	CASCGTNNNEQFF
TRBV6-6	TRBD2	CASSYSGLAGRGEQYF
TRBV6-2/TRBV6-3	TRBD2	CASSRGGDYEQYF
TRBV27	-	CASSSDTFMNTEAFF
TRBV29-1	TRBD1	CSVTQGAQYEQYF
TRBV5-1	TRBD1	CASSTTRQGLVTGELFF
TRBV29-1	-	CSVVLAVGNQPQHF